One sample yielded the 23 T cell receptor beta chains listed below, sequenced in a study of CD8 T cells in Susac syndrome. Reverse transcription of roughly 0.5 to 1 ug RNA was carried out with random hexamers. MiXCR, run by TCRdb on the immunoSEQ multiplex PCR reads, gives a single entry per CDR3 protein. The sample consists of some 150,000 distinct CDR3 sequences, nearly 97% of them appearing once. Sequences were obtained from CD8+ T cells from PBMCs. The receptors derive from a human donor with multiple sclerosis.

The genes are TRBV29-1 and TRBJ1-4, with 8 bases fitting TRBD1. V lost 3 bases and J lost 4; bases outside the gene matches: 7. The V gene's germline CDR1 is SQVTM and CDR2 ANQGSEA. CDR3 length: 15 residues. CDR3 amino acids: CSVEAPGQGNEKLFF. CDR3 bases: TGCAGCGTTGAGGCGCCCGGACAGGGTAATGAAAAACTGTTTTTT.

This sequence joins TRBV19 and TRBJ2-1; D is unresolved. Germline V CDR1 and CDR2: LNHDA, SQIVND (reference sequence). The germline V and J ends were trimmed by 5 bases and 9 bases, with 8 bases remaining between them. The CDR3 consists of 11 residues. The CDR3 bases are TGTGCCAGTAGTGCGCTGGTTGAGCAGTTCTTC. Residues: CASSALVEQFF.

The chain combines TRBV12-3 or TRBV12-4 with TRBJ2-3, with 8 bases that match TRBD1. The ends lost 5 bases at V and 5 bases at J; junction bases unmatched: 6. The CDR3 loop spans 14 amino acids. The CDR3 DNA is TGTGCCAGCAGTCCACAGGGGGGCAGAGATACGCAGTATTTT. Protein product: CASSPQGGRDTQYF.

This chain joins TRBV5-6 and TRBJ2-7, with D possibly matching TRBD2 (5 bases). Germline CDR1 SGHDT, CDR2 YYEEEE. The CDR3 spans 13 residues. V lost 2 bases, J lost 0 bases, and 6 bases lay in between. CDR3 amino acids: CASSLAASYEQYF. The DNA for the CDR3 is TGTGCCAGCAGCTTAGCGGCCTCCTACGAGCAGTACTTC.

The V call is TRBV3-1, the J call TRBJ1-1; unclear D gene. The V and J ends lost 0 bases and 4 bases respectively, with 9 bases between them. This CDR3 has 14 amino acids. Germline V gene sequence: CDR1 LGHDT, CDR2 YNNKEL (reference sequence). The DNA for the CDR3 is TGTGCCAGCAGCCAAGATTTCGGGTCCACTGAAGCTTTCTTT. Translated: CASSQDFGSTEAFF.

The chain recombines TRBV29-1 with TRBJ2-1; 12 bases agree with TRBD2. The CDR3 spans 16 residues. Germline V gene lookup returns CDR1 SQVTM and CDR2 ANQGSEA. Losses at the gene ends were 4 bases for V and 2 bases for J; bases not matched to a gene: 6. In nucleotides, the CDR3 is TGCAGCGTTGCGGGACTAGCGGGCCCCACCTACAATGAGCAGTTCTTC. Residues: CSVAGLAGPTYNEQFF.

The rearrangement links TRBV30 to TRBJ1-1; weak D call: TRBD1 (5 bases). The CDR3 contains 15 residues. Germline CDR1 is GTSNPN and CDR2 is SVGIG (reference sequence). V lost 3 bases and J lost 0, with 14 bases in between. This chain's CDR3 is CAWSRPGTVNTEAFF. DNA for the CDR3: TGTGCCTGGAGCCGTCCGGGGACGGTGAACACTGAAGCTTTCTTT.

The chain recombines TRBV27 with TRBJ2-4; no clear D gene. The ends were cut back, 5 bases at V and 0 bases at J, with 11 bases in the middle. CDR3 length: 15 amino acids. Germline V gene sequence: CDR1 MNHEY, CDR2 SMNVEV (reference sequence). The DNA for the CDR3 is TGTGCCAGCAGTCCCATCCCTCCAGCCAAAAACATTCAGTACTTC. Its translation: CASSPIPPAKNIQYF.

The gene calls are TRBV29-1 and TRBJ2-3; D ambiguous. Germline V CDR1 and CDR2: SQVTM, ANQGSEA. Between the trimmed V and J ends, which lost 2 bases and 6 bases, there was a span of 3 bases. CDR3 length: 10 residues. CDR3 bases: TGCAGCGTTGAAAAGGATACGCAGTATTTT. Its translation is CSVEKDTQYF.

V usage is TRBV7-9 and J usage is TRBJ1-5; D gene uncertain. In germline, CDR1 is SEHNR, CDR2 FQNEAQ (reference sequence). The CDR3 is made up of 14 amino acids. Trimming removed 7 bases at V and 3 bases at J, with 13 bases between. CDR3 region: CASTGSIPNQPQHF. CDR3 nucleotide sequence: TGTGCCAGCACAGGTTCTATCCCCAATCAGCCCCAGCATTTT.

The rearrangement links TRBV5-1 to TRBJ2-1; D might be TRBD2 (7 bases). V was pared by 2 bases and J by 4 bases, with 16 bases between. This CDR3 comprises 16 residues. Germline CDR1 and CDR2: SGHRS and YFSETQ. CDR3 region: CASSFAGGGAYNEQFF. The DNA of the CDR3 is TGCGCCAGCAGCTTCGCCGGTGGGGGGGCGTACAATGAGCAGTTCTTC.

The rearrangement links TRBV9 to TRBJ2-7, with D hard to call. The CDR3 sequence is 14 residues long. V was cut by 0 bases and J by 2 bases, with 9 bases left in between. Germline-derived CDR1 and CDR2 are SGDLS and YYNGEE. This CDR3 reads CASSVDPKAYEQYF. In DNA, the CDR3 is TGTGCCAGCAGCGTAGACCCCAAAGCCTACGAGCAGTACTTC.

This sequence joins TRBV2 and TRBJ2-7, with TRBD1 identical over 8 bases. Germline V CDR1 and CDR2: SNHLY, FYNNEI. V gave up 3 bases and J gave up 11 bases; unmatched junction bases: 6. The CDR3 consists of 12 residues. The CDR3 DNA reads as TGTGCCAGCAGTGACGAGACAGGGGAAAAGTACTTC. Its protein is CASSDETGEKYF.

The J gene is TRBJ2-7, the V gene TRBV20-1, with 7 bases aligning to TRBD1. The CDR3 consists of 14 residues. The germline V gene encodes CDR1 DFQATT and CDR2 SNEGSKA (reference sequence). J gave up 0 bases and V 6 bases, and 8 bases lay outside the gene matches. The CDR3 spells CSARDSFSSYEQYF. CDR3 nucleotides: TGCAGTGCCAGGGACAGTTTTAGCTCCTACGAGCAGTACTTC.

The V and J genes are TRBV7-9 and TRBJ2-7; D tentatively reads TRBD1 or TRBD2 (5 bases each). CDR3 length: 14 residues. Germline values: CDR1 SEHNR, CDR2 FQNEAQ (reference sequence). Trimming left V 0 bases short and J 1 base short, with 7 bases between. CDR3 region: CASSLAGESYEQYV. The CDR3 DNA follows: TGTGCCAGCAGCTTAGCGGGGGAGTCCTACGAGCAGTACGTC.

The rearrangement joins TRBV9 to TRBJ1-2, with D perhaps TRBD1 (5 bases). Per the germline V gene, CDR1 is SGDLS and CDR2 is YYNGEE. V was cut by 0 bases and J by 6 bases, with 18 bases left in between. The CDR3 is 16 residues long. The CDR3 DNA reads TGTGCCAGCAGCGTAGCTTTCAGGGCGCGGCTCGATGGCTACACCTTC. Translation gives CASSVAFRARLDGYTF.

The chain couples TRBV20-1 to TRBJ2-5; a possible D gene is TRBD2 (5 bases). CDR1 and CDR2 from the germline V gene are DFQATT and SNEGSKA (reference sequence). V was shortened by 4 bases and J by 1 base, with 10 bases between the two germline ends. The CDR3 loop spans 13 amino acids. CDR3 DNA sequence: TGCAGTGCTACGACTACGCCCCAAGAGACCCAGTACTTC. Translation: CSATTTPQETQYF.

The V call is TRBV6-1, the J call TRBJ2-7; tentatively, D is TRBD1 or TRBD2 (7 bases each). The CDR3 contains 17 residues. The germline gives CDR1 MNHNS, CDR2 SASEGT. Trimming removed 6 bases at V and 2 bases at J, with 23 bases between. CDR3 protein: CASRTTLDRAGAYEQYF. The DNA of the CDR3 is TGTGCCAGCAGGACCACCCTCGACAGGGCGGGAGCCTACGAGCAGTACTTC.

This chain joins TRBV7-2 and TRBJ2-1; tentatively, D is TRBD1 (5 bases). V shed 1 base and J shed 6 bases, with 16 bases lying between them. Germline V gene data show CDR1 as SGHTA and CDR2 as FQGNSA. This CDR3 contains 16 residues. CDR3: CASSLGRGEDSNEQFF. Here the CDR3 DNA reads TGTGCCAGCAGCTTAGGAAGGGGCGAAGATTCCAATGAGCAGTTCTTC.

V is TRBV12-3 or TRBV12-4 and J is TRBJ1-2; the D gene is possibly TRBD1 (5 bases). V lost 6 bases and J lost 14, with 22 bases in between. The CDR3 totals 13 residues. The chain's CDR3 is CASSPSSGGARTF. The CDR3 DNA reads TGTGCCAGCAGCCCCTCAAGTGGTGGGGCGAGGACCTTC.

This rearrangement joins TRBV13 to TRBJ2-7, with D possibly being TRBD1 (5 bases). Germline values: CDR1 PRHDT, CDR2 FYEKMQ (reference sequence). CDR3 length: 14 amino acids. V lost 0 bases, J lost 3 bases, and 9 bases lay in between. CDR3 loop: CASSLGQASYEQYF. The CDR3 region has the DNA TGTGCCAGCAGCTTAGGACAGGCGAGCTACGAGCAGTACTTC.

The rearrangement uses TRBV5-1 and TRBJ2-6, with D unresolved. The CDR3 extends over 11 amino acids. From germline, CDR1 is SGHRS and CDR2 YFSETQ. The germline V and J ends were trimmed by 6 bases and 2 bases, with 0 bases remaining between them. CDR3: CASTGANVLTF. The CDR3, as DNA: TGCGCCAGCACTGGGGCCAACGTCCTGACTTTC.

The V call is TRBV4-1, the J call TRBJ2-7; possibly TRBD2 for D (6 bases). The germline V and J ends were trimmed by 0 bases and 5 bases, with 11 bases remaining between them. The germline V gene has CDR1 MGHRA and CDR2 YSYEKL. This CDR3 comprises 14 residues. As DNA, the CDR3 is TGCGCCAGCAGCCAAGACAGGGAGGCGGACGAGCAGTACTTC. Amino acid sequence: CASSQDREADEQYF.